This T cell receptor (beta chain) emerged from a study of T cells in Graves' hyperthyroidism and ophthalmopathy (dated by TCRdb to the late 2010s). Context from the whole study: Peripheral blood was collected at initial diagnosis, before any treatment. A discovery cohort of roughly 100 patients, about 40 with Graves' ophthalmopathy and 57 with stable Graves' hyperthyroidism, was used to find distinguishing TCR V-J signatures. An independent validation cohort of 18 to 20 hyperthyroidism patients and 15 or so patients who later progressed to ophthalmopathy tested prospective prediction of ophthalmopathy. The 85 to 100 discovery patients were randomly split 7:3 into training and test sets. Thyroid tissue and blood T-cell repertoires from six Graves' hyperthyroidism patients were also compared in the study. After blood sampling, hyperthyroidism patients were treated with methimazole at a starting dose of 30 mg daily, and ophthalmopathy patients were treated with high-dose intravenous methylprednisolone. The paper describes TCR Vbeta CDR3 sequencing of 140 or so peripheral blood samples, made up of 43 ophthalmopathy patients, approximately 73 hyperthyroidism patients and 17 progressor patients. What the authors observed across the whole study: Most expanded thyroid clonotypes (frequency above 0.001) were also found in blood, which suggests that blood repertoires may mirror thyroid immune responses. Ophthalmopathy was separated from stable hyperthyroidism by a 13 V-J signature model, with approximately 85% sensitivity and around 81% specificity obtained in cross-validation and 80%/75% obtained in testing. No statistical method was used to set the sample size in advance, and investigators knew the group allocation. In validation, progression to ophthalmopathy was predicted by the model with around 70% sensitivity and 72% to 85% specificity, a median of roughly six months before onset.

A patient counted as having stable Graves' hyperthyroidism if no progression to ophthalmopathy occurred over 18 months of follow-up. The hyperthyroidism patients were between 18 and 65 years old and newly diagnosed, with a disease duration of less than 2 months. The study excluded patients with uncontrolled infections, other autoimmune diseases, pregnancy or lactation. Diagnoses were established on the basis of clinical symptoms, serum thyroxine and TRAb, thyroid ultrasound, and orbital computed tomography. PBMCs were isolated from about 10 ml of fresh peripheral blood by Ficoll-Paque density gradient centrifugation. Total RNA was extracted with Trizol reagent, and quality was checked on an Agilent 2100 Bioanalyzer. Points on this clonotype: No cognate antigen has been identified for it. Base qualities are not provided; no much larger clone lies one nucleotide away.

V is shortened by 4 bases, J by 5 bases, and the region joining them spans 17 bases. Its CDR3 holds 15 amino acids, cysteine through phenylalanine. The only DNA kept is the CDR3, 45 bases in frame from the first base. TCR beta CDR3 regions were amplified from RNA transcripts. For the first round of RT-PCR on the TCR CDR3, the HTBI primer set was used together with the Qiagen OneStep RT-PCR kit. A second multiplex PCR round built the libraries, followed by size selection and purification. Paired-end sequencing of the libraries was performed with 100 bp reads on an Illumina HiSeq2000. The original methods were these. SOAPnuke was used to process the raw data, throwing out any read that contained adapters or uncalled bases, had a mean Phred below 15, or lacked an exact constant-primer or identifier match. High-quality paired reads were merged with COPE v1.2.5, and unique nucleotide sequences were defined as clonotypes. MiTCR v1.1 was used to align clonotypes to the IMGT TRBV, TRBD and TRBJ reference segments. Analysis was restricted to V-J combinations with a frequency above 0.0001, which covered about 99% of repertoires. The TCS score was defined as F50 (clonal expansion) divided by E x V (chaos), with BLOSUM62-based TCRdist calculated between CDR3 peptides within each V-J. Welch's t-statistics and random forest reduced some 510 V-J features to some 14, which were used in a naive Bayes classifier (R e1071). TCRdb itself trimmed the public reads at Q25 with fastp, ran MiXCR and retained productive beta chains. Every entry covers one CDR3 protein and lists the most common genes and DNA from its rows. The V and J calls here are based on TCRdb, not the publication. The sample includes more than 550,000 distinct CDR3 sequences, with about 18% observed a single time. 15% to 17% of the sample belongs to the ten largest clones.

The V gene is TRBV12-3 or TRBV12-4 and the J gene is TRBJ1-1; perhaps TRBD1 is the D gene, with 6 bases matching. This TCR was recovered from a man aged 50-60 years with Graves' hyperthyroidism. The specimen was blood. The bases are TGTGCCAGCAGTTCCCTCGCAGGGGCTATGACTGAAGCTTTCTTT. Translated, this is CASSSLAGAMTEAFF.